These 6 T cell receptor beta chains were sequenced from one sample in a study of blood T cell repertoires in COVID-19. Clones were sequenced by immunoSEQ multiplex PCR, and TCRdb holds only the in-frame ones, with some missing. The profile shows about 170,000 clones, just over 90% of them singletons. The sequenced sample was peripheral blood. The receptor source for this set is a man between 18 and 29 years old with COVID-19, enrolled during active disease.

The chain links TRBV14 to TRBJ2-3, with D perhaps matching TRBD2 (6 bases). V was clipped by 0 bases and J by 6 bases, with 10 bases between them. Germline CDR1 SGHDN, CDR2 FVKESK. The CDR3 is 14 residues long. CDR3 sequence (DNA): TGTGCCAGCAGCCAAGATTGGGCGGGGGATACGCAGTATTTT. Translating gives CASSQDWAGDTQYF.

The table lists this clone with a count of one. The V and J genes are TRBV11-3 and TRBJ1-6; no clear D gene. The CDR3 is made up of 14 amino acids. CDR1 and CDR2 from the germline V gene are SGHNT and YENEEA. With 1 base removed from V and 7 bases from J, the gap between germline ends came to 8 bases. CDR3 coding DNA: TGTGCCAGCAGCTTAGGCCGGTCAAATTCACCCCTCCACTTT. Its protein product is CASSLGRSNSPLHF. The full variable domain, in which reference TRBV11-3 and TRBJ1-6 provide the parts outside the CDR3, is EAGVVQSPRYKIIEKKQPVAFWCNPISGHNTLYWYLQNLGQGPELLIRYENEEAVDDSQLPKDRFSAERLKGVDSTLKIQPAELGDSAVYLCASSLGRSNSPLHFGNGTRLTVT.

The V call is TRBV4-3, the J call TRBJ2-7, with D maybe TRBD2 (7 bases). The CDR3 has 15 residues. CDR1 LGHNA and CDR2 YSLEER come from the germline V gene. V was trimmed by 4 bases and J by 7 bases, leaving 20 bases between them. CDR3: CASSPRRGGLIEQYF. CDR3 bases: TGCGCCAGCAGCCCCAGGAGGGGGGGCCTTATAGAGCAGTACTTC.

This rearrangement joins TRBV2 to TRBJ2-7, with 11 positions matching TRBD1. Germline V CDR1 and CDR2: SNHLY, FYNNEI. The junction had 6 bases not matched to a gene; V was cut back by 7 bases and J by 4 bases. This CDR3 contains 14 residues. The CDR3 loop is CASNPGTGGYEQYF. The CDR3 DNA reads TGTGCCAGCAACCCCGGGACAGGGGGGTACGAGCAGTACTTC. Together with reference TRBV2 and TRBJ2-7, the CDR3 gives the full variable domain: EPEVTQTPSHQVTQMGQEVILRCVPISNHLYFYWYRQILGQKVEFLVSFYNNEISEKSEIFDDQFSVERPDGSNFTLKIRSTKLEDSAMYFCASNPGTGGYEQYFGPGTRLTVT.

The chain is built from TRBV19 and TRBJ2-2; D is unresolved. The ends were cut back, 11 bases at V and 4 bases at J, with 11 bases in the middle. The CDR3 runs 12 residues. Germline V lookup: CDR1 LNHDA, CDR2 SQIVND (reference sequence). CDR3 residues: CAVEVLTGELFF. The CDR3 DNA follows: TGTGCCGTCGAGGTGCTCACCGGGGAGCTGTTTTTT. The full variable domain, completed using reference TRBV19 and TRBJ2-2, is DGGITQSPKYLFRKEGQNVTLSCEQNLNHDAMYWYRQDPGQGLRLIYYSQIVNDFQKGDIAEGYSVSREKKESFPLTVTSAQKNPTAFYLCAVEVLTGELFFGEGSRLTVL.

V usage is TRBV28 and J usage is TRBJ1-2, with D hard to call. Trimming pared 5 bases from V and 5 bases from J, leaving 12 bases between. The CDR3 is 13 residues long. In germline, CDR1 is MDHEN, CDR2 SYDVKM. Written as DNA, the CDR3 is TGTGCCAGCAGTCTCGGCGGCCATTATGGCTACACCTTC. Amino acids: CASSLGGHYGYTF.